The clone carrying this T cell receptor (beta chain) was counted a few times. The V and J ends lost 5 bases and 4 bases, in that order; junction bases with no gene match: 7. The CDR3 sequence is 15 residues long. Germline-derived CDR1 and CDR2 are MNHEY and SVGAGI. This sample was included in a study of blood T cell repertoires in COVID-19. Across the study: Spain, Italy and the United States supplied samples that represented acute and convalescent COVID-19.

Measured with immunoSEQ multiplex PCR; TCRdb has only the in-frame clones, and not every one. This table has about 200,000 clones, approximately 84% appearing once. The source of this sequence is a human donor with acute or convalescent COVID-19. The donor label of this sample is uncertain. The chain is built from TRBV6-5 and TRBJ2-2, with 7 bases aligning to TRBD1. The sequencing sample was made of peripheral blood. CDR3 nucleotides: TGTGCCAGCAGTCTTAGACAGGGTGGCACCGGGGAGCTGTTTTTT. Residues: CASSLRQGGTGELFF.